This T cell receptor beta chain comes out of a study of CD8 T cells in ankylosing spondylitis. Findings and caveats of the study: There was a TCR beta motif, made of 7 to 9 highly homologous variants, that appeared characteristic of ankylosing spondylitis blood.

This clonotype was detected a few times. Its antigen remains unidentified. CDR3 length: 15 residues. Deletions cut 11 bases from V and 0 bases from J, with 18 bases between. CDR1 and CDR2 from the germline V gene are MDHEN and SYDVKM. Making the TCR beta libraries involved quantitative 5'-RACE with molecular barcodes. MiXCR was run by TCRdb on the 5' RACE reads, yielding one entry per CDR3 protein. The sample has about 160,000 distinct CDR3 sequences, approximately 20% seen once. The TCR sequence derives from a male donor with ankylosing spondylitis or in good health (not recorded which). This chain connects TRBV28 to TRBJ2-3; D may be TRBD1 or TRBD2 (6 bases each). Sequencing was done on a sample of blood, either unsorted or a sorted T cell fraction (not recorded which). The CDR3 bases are TGTGCCGGAGGGGAGAGGGGGACTAGCACAGATACGCAGTATTTT. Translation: CAGGERGTSTDTQYF.